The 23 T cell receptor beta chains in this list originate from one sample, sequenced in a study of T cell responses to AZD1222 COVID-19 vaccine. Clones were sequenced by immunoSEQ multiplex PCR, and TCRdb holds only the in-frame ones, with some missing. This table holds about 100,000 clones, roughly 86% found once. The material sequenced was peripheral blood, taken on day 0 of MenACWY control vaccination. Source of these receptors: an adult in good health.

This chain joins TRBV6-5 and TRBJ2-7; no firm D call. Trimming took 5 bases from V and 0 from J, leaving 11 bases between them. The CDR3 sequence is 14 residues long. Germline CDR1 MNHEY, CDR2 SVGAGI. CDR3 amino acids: CASSITYRSYEQYF. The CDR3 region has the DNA TGTGCCAGCAGTATTACTTACCGCTCCTACGAGCAGTACTTC.

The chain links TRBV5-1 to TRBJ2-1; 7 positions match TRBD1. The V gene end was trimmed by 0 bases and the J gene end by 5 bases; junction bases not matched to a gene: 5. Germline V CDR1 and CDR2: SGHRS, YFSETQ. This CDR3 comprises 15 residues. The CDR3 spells CASSLGQGINNEQFF. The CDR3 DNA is TGCGCCAGCAGCTTGGGACAGGGAATAAACAATGAGCAGTTCTTC.

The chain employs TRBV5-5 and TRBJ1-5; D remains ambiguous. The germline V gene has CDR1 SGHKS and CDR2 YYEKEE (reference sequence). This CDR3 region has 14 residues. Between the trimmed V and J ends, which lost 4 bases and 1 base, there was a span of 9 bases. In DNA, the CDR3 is TGTGCCAGCAGCGCCGACACCAGCAATCAGCCCCAGCATTTT. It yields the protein CASSADTSNQPQHF.

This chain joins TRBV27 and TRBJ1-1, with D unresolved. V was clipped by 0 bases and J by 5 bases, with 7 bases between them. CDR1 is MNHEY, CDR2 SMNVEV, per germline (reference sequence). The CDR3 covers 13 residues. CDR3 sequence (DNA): TGTGCCAGCAGTTTATCGCGGAATACTGAAGCTTTCTTT. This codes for CASSLSRNTEAFF.

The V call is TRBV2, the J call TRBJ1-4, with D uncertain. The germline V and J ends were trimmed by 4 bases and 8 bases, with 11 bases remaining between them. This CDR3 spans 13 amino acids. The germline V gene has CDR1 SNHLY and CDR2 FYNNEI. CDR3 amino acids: CASSAGIQEKLFF. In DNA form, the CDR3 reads TGTGCCAGCAGTGCGGGTATACAGGAAAAACTGTTTTTT.

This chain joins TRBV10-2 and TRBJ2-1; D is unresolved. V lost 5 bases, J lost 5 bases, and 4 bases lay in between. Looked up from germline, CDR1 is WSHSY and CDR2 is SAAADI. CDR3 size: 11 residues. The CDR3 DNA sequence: TGCGCCAGCAGTCCCGACAATGAGCAGTTCTTC. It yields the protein CASSPDNEQFF.

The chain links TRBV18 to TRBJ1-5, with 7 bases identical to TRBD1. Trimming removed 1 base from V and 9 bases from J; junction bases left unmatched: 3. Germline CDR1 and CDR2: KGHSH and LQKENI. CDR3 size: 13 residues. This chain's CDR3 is CASSPRQGAPQHF. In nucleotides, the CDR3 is TGTGCCAGCTCACCACGACAGGGTGCGCCCCAGCATTTT. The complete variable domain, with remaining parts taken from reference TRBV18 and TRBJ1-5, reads NAGVMQNPRHLVRRRGQEARLRCSPMKGHSHVYWYRQLPEEGLKFMVYLQKENIIDESGMPKERFSAEFPKEGPSILRIQQVVRGDSAAYFCASSPRQGAPQHFGDGTRLSIL.

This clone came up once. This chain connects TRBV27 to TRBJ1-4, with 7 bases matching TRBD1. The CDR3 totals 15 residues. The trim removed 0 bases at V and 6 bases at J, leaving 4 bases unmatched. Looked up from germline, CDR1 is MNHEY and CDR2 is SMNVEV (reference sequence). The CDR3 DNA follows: TGTGCCAGCAGTTTATCGACAGGGAGGCATGAAAAACTGTTTTTT. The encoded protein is CASSLSTGRHEKLFF.

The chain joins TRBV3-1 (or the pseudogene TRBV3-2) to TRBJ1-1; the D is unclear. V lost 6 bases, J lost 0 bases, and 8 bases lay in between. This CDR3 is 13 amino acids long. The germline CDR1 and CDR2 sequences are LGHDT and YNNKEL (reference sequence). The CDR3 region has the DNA TGTGCCAGCAGTCCCCGCATGAACACTGAAGCTTTCTTT. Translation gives CASSPRMNTEAFF.

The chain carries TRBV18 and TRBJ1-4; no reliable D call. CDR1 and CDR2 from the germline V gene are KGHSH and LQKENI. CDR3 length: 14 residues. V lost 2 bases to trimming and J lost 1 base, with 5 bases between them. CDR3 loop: CASSPKGTNEKLFF. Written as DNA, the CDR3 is TGTGCCAGCTCACCAAAGGGAACTAATGAAAAACTGTTTTTT.

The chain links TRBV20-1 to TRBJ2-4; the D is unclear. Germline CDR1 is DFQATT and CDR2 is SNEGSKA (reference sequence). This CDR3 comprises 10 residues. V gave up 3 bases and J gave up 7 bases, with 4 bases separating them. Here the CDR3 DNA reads TGCAGTGCTAGCCGGAACATTCAGTACTTC. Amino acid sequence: CSASRNIQYF.

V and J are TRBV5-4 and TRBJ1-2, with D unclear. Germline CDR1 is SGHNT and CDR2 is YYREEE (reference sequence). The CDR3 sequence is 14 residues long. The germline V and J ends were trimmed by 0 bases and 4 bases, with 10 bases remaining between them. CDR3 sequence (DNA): TGTGCCAGCAGCTTGGAACGGGGAGGCTATGGCTACACCTTC. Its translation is CASSLERGGYGYTF.

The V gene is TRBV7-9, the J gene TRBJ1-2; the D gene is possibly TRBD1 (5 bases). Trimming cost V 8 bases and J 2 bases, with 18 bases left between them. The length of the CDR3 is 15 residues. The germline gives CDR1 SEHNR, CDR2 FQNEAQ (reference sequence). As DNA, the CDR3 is TGTGCCAGCTTCCCGCGGGAGGGACGCAACTATGGCTACACCTTC. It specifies CASFPREGRNYGYTF.

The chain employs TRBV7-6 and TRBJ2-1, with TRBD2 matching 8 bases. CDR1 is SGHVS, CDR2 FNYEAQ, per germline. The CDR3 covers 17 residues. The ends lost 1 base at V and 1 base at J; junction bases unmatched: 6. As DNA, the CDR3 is TGTGCCAGCAGCTTAGATTATAGCGGGAATTCCTACAATGAGCAGTTCTTC. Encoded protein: CASSLDYSGNSYNEQFF.

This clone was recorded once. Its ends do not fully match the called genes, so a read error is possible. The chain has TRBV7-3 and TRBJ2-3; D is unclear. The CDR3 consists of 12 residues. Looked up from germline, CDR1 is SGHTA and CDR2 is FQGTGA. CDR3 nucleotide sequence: TGTGCCAGCAGCTTAAACGGGCAGGAGCTAACGTTT. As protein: CASSLNGQELTF.

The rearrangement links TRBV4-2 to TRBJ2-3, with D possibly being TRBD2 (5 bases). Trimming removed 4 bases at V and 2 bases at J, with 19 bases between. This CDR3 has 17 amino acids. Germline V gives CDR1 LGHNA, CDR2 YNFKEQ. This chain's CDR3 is CASSPGRGEGYTDTQYF. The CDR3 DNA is TGTGCCAGCAGCCCTGGACGCGGCGAGGGCTACACAGATACGCAGTATTTT.

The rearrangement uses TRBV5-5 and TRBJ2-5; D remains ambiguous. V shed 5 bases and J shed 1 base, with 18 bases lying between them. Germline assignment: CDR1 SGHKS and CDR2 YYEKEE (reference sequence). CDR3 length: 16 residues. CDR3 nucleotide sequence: TGTGCCAGCAGTTTGTCGGCAGGACCCCCCCAAGAGACCCAGTACTTC. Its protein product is CASSLSAGPPQETQYF.

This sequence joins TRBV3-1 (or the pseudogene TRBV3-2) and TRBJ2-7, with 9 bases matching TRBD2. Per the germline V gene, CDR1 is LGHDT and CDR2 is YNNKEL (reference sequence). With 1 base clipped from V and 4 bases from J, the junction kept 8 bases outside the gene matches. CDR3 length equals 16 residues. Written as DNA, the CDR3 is TGTGCCAGCAGCCAAGGGGAGCTAGCGGGACAGTACGAGCAGTACTTC. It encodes CASSQGELAGQYEQYF.

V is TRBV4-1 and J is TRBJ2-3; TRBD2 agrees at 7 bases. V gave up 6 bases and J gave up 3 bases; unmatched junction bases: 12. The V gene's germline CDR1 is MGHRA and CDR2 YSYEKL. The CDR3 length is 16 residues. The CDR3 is CASSPAAGVLTDTQYF. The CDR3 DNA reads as TGCGCCAGCAGTCCGGCTGCGGGAGTCCTGACAGATACGCAGTATTTT.

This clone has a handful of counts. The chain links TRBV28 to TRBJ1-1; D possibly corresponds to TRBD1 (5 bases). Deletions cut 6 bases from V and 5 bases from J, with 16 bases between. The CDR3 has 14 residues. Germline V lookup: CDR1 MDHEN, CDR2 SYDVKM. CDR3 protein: CASRPRGGGTEAFF. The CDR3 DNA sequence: TGTGCCAGCAGACCTAGGGGAGGAGGGACTGAAGCTTTCTTT.

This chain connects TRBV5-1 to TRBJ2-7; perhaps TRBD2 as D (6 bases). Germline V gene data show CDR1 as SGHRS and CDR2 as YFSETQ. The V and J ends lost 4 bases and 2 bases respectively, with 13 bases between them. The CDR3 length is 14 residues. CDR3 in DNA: TGCGCCAGCAGCGTCGCCGGGGAGGCCTACGAGCAGTACTTC. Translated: CASSVAGEAYEQYF.

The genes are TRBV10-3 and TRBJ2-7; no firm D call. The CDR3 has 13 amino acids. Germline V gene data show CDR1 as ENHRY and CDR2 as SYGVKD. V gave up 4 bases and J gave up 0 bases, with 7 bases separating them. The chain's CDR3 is CAISGLSSYEQYF. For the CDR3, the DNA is TGTGCCATCAGTGGCCTGAGCTCCTACGAGCAGTACTTC.

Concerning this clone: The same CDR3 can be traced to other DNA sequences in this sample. This CDR3 reads CASSPTNEKLFF. The CDR3 DNA reads as TGTGCCAGCTCACCGACTAATGAAAAACTGTTTTTT. This chain connects TRBV18 to TRBJ1-4, with D hard to call. The CDR3 runs 12 residues. Trimming removed 3 bases from V and 2 bases from J, with 1 base in between. Germline V gene sequence: CDR1 KGHSH, CDR2 LQKENI.